This is a list of T cell receptor beta chains from one sample in a study of regulatory T cells in long-lasting Graves disease. Each CDR3 protein gets one entry after TCRdb re-called the multiplex PCR reads with MiXCR. The repertoire includes about 420,000 distinct CDR3 sequences, roughly 15% of them detected once, and approximately 22% sits in the top ten. In addition, the sample was reused for a study of T cells in Graves' hyperthyroidism and ophthalmopathy.

The sample was peripheral blood mononuclear cells (PBMCs), taken at new diagnosis, from a patient treated with antithyroid drugs. These receptors all come from a woman in her late teens or twenties with Graves disease. Each CDR3 is given with its conserved first and last residue. D genes are given only for firm matches. The size entry is marked missing in some rows and otherwise reads once, few, many or a size class.

clone_size	d_call	v_call	j_call	cdr3_aa	cdr3_nt
many	.	TRBV27	TRBJ2-3	CASSFVGADTQYF	TGTGCCAGCAGTTTTGTGGGGGCAGATACGCAGTATTTT
many	TRBD2	TRBV4-3	TRBJ2-3	CASSQEAGGLSDTQYF	TGCGCCAGCAGCCAAGAGGCGGGAGGGTTGTCAGATACGCAGTATTTT
few	TRBD1	TRBV20-1	TRBJ2-2	CSARNPGQDNTGELFF	TGCAGTGCTCGGAATCCGGGACAGGATAACACCGGGGAGCTGTTTTTT
few	.	TRBV28	TRBJ1-4	CASSDTRVDEKLFF	TGTGCCAGCAGTGACACCAGGGTGGATGAAAAACTGTTTTTT
many	.	TRBV10-1	TRBJ2-1	CASTSDPVGEQFF	TGCGCCAGCACCTCGGACCCTGTCGGTGAGCAGTTCTTC
once	.	TRBV6-9	TRBJ1-2	CASSYNQDHSGGYTF	TGTGCCAGCAGTTACAATCAGGACCACAGCGGAGGCTACACCTTC
many	TRBD1	TRBV7-2	TRBJ2-5	CASRPTTGGEETQYF	TGTGCCAGCAGACCTACGACAGGGGGGGAAGAGACCCAGTACTTC
many	TRBD1	TRBV6-1	TRBJ1-1	CASRVRTGGMNTEAFF	TGTGCCAGCAGAGTCCGCACAGGGGGCATGAACACTGAAGCTTTCTTT
.	TRBD2	TRBV5-1	TRBJ2-5	CASSLAPLAGGFTRAKETQYF	TGCGCCAGCAGCTTGGCCCCCCTAGCGGGAGGTTTTACGCGGGCCAAAGAGACCCAGTACTTC
.	TRBD2	TRBV19	TRBJ2-3	CASSSGGRDFGTDTQYF	TGTGCCAGTAGTAGTGGCGGGAGGGATTTTGGCACAGATACGCAGTATTTT
.	TRBD1	TRBV2	TRBJ2-6	CASRPGQGLTGANVLTF	TGTGCCAGCAGGCCCGGACAGGGACTTACTGGGGCCAACGTCCTGACTTTC
many	.	TRBV28	TRBJ1-5	CASSSRTDSNQPQHF	TGTGCCAGCAGTTCCAGGACAGATAGCAATCAGCCCCAGCATTTT
.	TRBD2	TRBV5-4	TRBJ2-1	CASSSPGLAGVNHEQFF	TGTGCCAGCAGCTCCCCGGGACTAGCGGGAGTAAATCATGAGCAGTTCTTC
many	TRBD1	TRBV28	TRBJ2-7	CASSARDRGRDEQYF	TGTGCCAGCAGTGCCCGGGACAGGGGGCGGGACGAGCAGTACTTC
many	.	TRBV2	TRBJ2-1	CASSDPRSSDSYNEQFF	TGTGCCAGCAGTGACCCCCGATCAAGCGACTCCTACAATGAGCAGTTCTTC
.	.	TRBV5-1	TRBJ2-7	CASSLGRDMKPYEQYF	TGCGCCAGCAGCTTGGGGAGGGACATGAAGCCCTACGAGCAGTACTTC
.	.	TRBV29-1	TRBJ1-1	CSVDRGITEAFF	TGCAGCGTTGATAGAGGTATCACTGAAGCTTTCTTT
.	TRBD1	TRBV12-3/TRBV12-4	TRBJ1-1	CASRSGGHTEAFF	TGTGCCAGCAGATCAGGGGGCCACACTGAAGCTTTCTTT
.	.	TRBV4-1	TRBJ2-3	CASSQGVLPSTDTQYF	TGCGCCAGCAGCCAAGGAGTTTTACCTAGCACAGATACGCAGTATTTT
few	.	TRBV20-1	TRBJ1-1	CSARMPTVVGTEAFF	TGCAGTGCTAGAATGCCGACCGTTGTTGGCACTGAAGCTTTCTTT
.	.	TRBV20-1	TRBJ2-2	CSARDSGQNTGELFF	TGCAGTGCTAGAGACTCCGGACAGAACACCGGGGAGCTGTTTTTT
many	TRBD2	TRBV7-2	TRBJ2-5	CASSFSGRSLETQYF	TGTGCCAGCAGCTTTAGCGGGAGGTCGTTGGAGACCCAGTACTTC
.	.	TRBV4-1	TRBJ2-7	CASSQALRSPYEQYF	TGCGCCAGCAGCCAAGCTCTACGGTCGCCCTACGAGCAGTACTTC
.	.	TRBV30	TRBJ1-1	CAWSLRLNTEAFF	TGTGCCTGGAGTCTTAGGCTGAACACTGAAGCTTTCTTT
many	.	TRBV29-1	TRBJ2-6	CSAVAAGANVLTF	TGCAGCGCCGTAGCTGCTGGGGCCAACGTCCTGACTTTC
few	.	TRBV27	TRBJ1-6	CASSFRGFNSPLHF	TGTGCCAGCAGTTTTAGGGGGTTCAATTCACCCCTCCACTTT
.	TRBD1	TRBV15	TRBJ1-1	CATSDVAGQGASEAFF	TGTGCCACCAGCGACGTGGCGGGACAGGGGGCGTCAGAAGCTTTCTTT
many	.	TRBV19	TRBJ1-5	CASDTWGLLPQHF	TGTGCCAGTGATACCTGGGGTCTGCTGCCCCAGCATTTT
few	.	TRBV11-2	TRBJ2-4	CASSSGRANIQYF	TGTGCCAGCAGCTCAGGTCGGGCAAACATTCAGTACTTC
many	TRBD2	TRBV5-6	TRBJ2-1	CASSLTGTSGSLLYNEQFF	TGTGCCAGCAGCTTAACCGGGACTAGCGGGAGTTTACTTTACAATGAGCAGTTCTTC
many	TRBD1	TRBV18	TRBJ2-5	CASSPTGGETQYF	TGTGCCAGCTCGCCGACAGGGGGAGAGACCCAGTACTTC
many	.	TRBV28	TRBJ2-7	CASIGPSGNYEQYF	TGTGCCAGCATTGGCCCGAGCGGAAACTACGAGCAGTACTTC
many	TRBD2	TRBV7-2	TRBJ2-3	CASSNRLAGGSDTQYF	TGTGCCAGCAGCAACCGACTAGCGGGAGGTTCAGATACGCAGTATTTT
few	.	TRBV10-3	TRBJ2-1	CAIRGGVGNPEGEQFF	TGTGCCATCAGGGGGGGTGTTGGGAACCCGGAGGGGGAGCAGTTCTTC
many	.	TRBV12-3/TRBV12-4	TRBJ2-1	CASSLVPYNEQFF	TGTGCCAGCAGTTTAGTCCCATACAATGAGCAGTTCTTC
.	TRBD2	TRBV6-1	TRBJ2-2	CASSTPEMSGRVTGELFF	TGTGCCAGCAGTACCCCTGAGATGAGCGGGAGAGTAACCGGGGAGCTGTTTTTT
few	.	TRBV12-3/TRBV12-4	TRBJ2-1	CASSFSDNDNEQFF	TGTGCCAGCAGTTTTAGCGATAACGACAATGAGCAGTTCTTC